This note documents a single T cell receptor (beta chain) sequence. The antigen remains undetermined. In germline, CDR1 is SGHTA, CDR2 FQGNSA. The ends lost 5 bases at V and 10 bases at J; junction bases unmatched: 8. The CDR3 length is 15 residues. This sample is drawn from a study of PD-1 blockade in classical Hodgkin lymphoma. Study findings and constraints: Repertoire differences have undefined causes, possibly disease activity or prior therapy.

The sample's time point: newly diagnosed, previously untreated cHL patient sample. TCRdb's copy holds only in-frame clones and misses some; the assay was immunoSEQ multiplex PCR. In the table there are about 30,000 clones, just over 90% of which are singletons. The chain has TRBV7-2 and TRBJ2-1; 13 bases are a match to TRBD2. The sequence was collected from a human donor with classical Hodgkin lymphoma. The sample was peripheral blood mononuclear cells (PBMCs). CDR3 region: CASSTTSGRAGEQFF. CDR3 coding DNA: TGTGCCAGCAGCACCACTAGCGGGAGGGCCGGGGAGCAGTTCTTC.